The 25 T cell receptor beta chains presented below share a single source sample, sequenced in a study of immune characterization of retroperitoneal liposarcoma. TCRdb redid the calling of the PCR reads with MiXCR, one entry per CDR3 protein. The table includes about 10,000 distinct CDR3 sequences, approximately 24% detected once. Sequencing was performed on blood. These receptor sequences come from a male donor with retroperitoneal liposarcoma.

This clonotype is medium-sized by share. The chain is built from TRBV6-6 and TRBJ2-5; possible D gene TRBD1, 5 bases. This CDR3 is built from 17 residues. Germline V gene sequence: CDR1 MNHNY, CDR2 SVGAGI (reference sequence). The V end was cut by 4 bases, the J end by 5 bases, with 23 bases between. The CDR3: CASSFRRGLPTRETQYF. CDR3 nucleotide sequence: TGTGCCAGCAGTTTTAGAAGGGGCCTCCCGACTCGGGAGACCCAGTACTTC.

The V call is TRBV6-1, the J call TRBJ2-7; D perhaps matches TRBD2 (7 bases). This CDR3 spans 11 amino acids. CDR1 is MNHNS and CDR2 is SASEGT in the germline V gene. The CDR3 region has the DNA TGTGCCAGCAGTGAACGATCGGCGGGGGCCGTC. This gives the protein CASSERSAGAV.

The chain carries TRBV6-1 and TRBJ2-1; 9 bases agree with TRBD1. The J segment lost 10 bases and the V segment lost 6 bases, leaving 16 bases of the junction unmatched. Germline V gives CDR1 MNHNS, CDR2 SASEGT. This CDR3 contains 16 residues. The CDR3 sequence is CASRRGTGPSQFEQFF. CDR3 DNA: TGTGCCAGCAGGAGGGGGACAGGGCCGTCTCAATTCGAGCAGTTCTTC.

With regard to this clonotype: Germline is not matched at one junction end, which may reflect a read error. V is TRBV4-1 and J is TRBJ2-5; possible D gene TRBD1, 6 bases. The CDR3 has 14 amino acids. CDR1 MGHRA and CDR2 YSYEKL come from the germline V gene. For the CDR3, the DNA is TGTGCCAGCAGCGACCGGGACAACCAAGAGACCCAGTACTTC. This translates into CASSDRDNQETQYF.

The CDR3 region has the DNA TGTGCCAGCAGCCCCGAATCAACCCTCCACTTT. Translated: CASSPESTLHF. The chain joins TRBV7-2 to TRBJ1-6; D gene unclear. V dropped 5 bases and J dropped 14 bases, with 10 bases sitting between them. CDR1 and CDR2 (germline): SGHTA, FQGNSA. CDR3 size: 11 residues.

This clonotype was detected a few times. In DNA form, the CDR3 reads TGTGCCAGCGGACCGACTAGCGGCCCCCCGGATACGCAGTATTTT. This translates into CASGPTSGPPDTQYF. The chain uses TRBV5-6 and TRBJ2-3, with 9 bases matching TRBD2. This CDR3 contains 15 residues. Looked up from germline, CDR1 is SGHDT and CDR2 is YYEEEE. V was pared by 7 bases and J by 6 bases, with 12 bases of the junction left unmatched. The full variable domain, with the rest looked up from reference TRBV5-6 and TRBJ2-3, is DAGVTQSPTHLIKTRGQQVTLRCSPKSGHDTVSWYQQALGQGPQFIFQYYEEEERQRGNFPDRFSGHQFPNYSSELNVNALLLGDSALYLCASGPTSGPPDTQYFGPGTRLTVL.

This clonotype has at least ten counts. The chain is built from TRBV4-2 and TRBJ2-1; D possibly corresponds to TRBD2 (6 bases). The length of the CDR3 is 16 residues. V was trimmed by 3 bases and J by 1 base, leaving 13 bases between them. Per germline, CDR1 LGHNA and CDR2 YNFKEQ. CDR3 bases: TGTGCCAGCAGCCAGACGCGGGGTAGGTCCTACAATGAGCAGTTCTTC. It translates to CASSQTRGRSYNEQFF.

The chain links TRBV5-6 to TRBJ1-3; the D gene is possibly TRBD1 (5 bases). The V and J ends lost 1 base and 4 bases respectively, with 15 bases between them. In germline, CDR1 is SGHDT, CDR2 YYEEEE. CDR3 length: 16 amino acids. CDR3 coding DNA: TGTGCCAGCAGCTTGCAGGGATTTACAACGGGAAACACCATATATTTT. Its translation: CASSLQGFTTGNTIYF.

The chain carries TRBV20-1 and TRBJ2-1; 8 nucleotides line up with TRBD2. The J call is doubtful: the DNA matches TRBJ2-5 better. This CDR3 region has 19 residues. From germline, CDR1 is DFQATT and CDR2 SNEGSKA (reference sequence). CDR3 sequence: CSASSPRDVAGPYQETQYF. The CDR3 DNA follows: TGCAGTGCTAGTAGTCCAAGAGACGTAGCGGGGCCCTATCAAGAGACCCAGTACTTC.

This clonotype is medium-sized within its sample. The rearrangement joins TRBV6-4 to TRBJ2-1, with D unresolved. The length of the CDR3 is 12 residues. CDR1 MRHNA and CDR2 SNTAGT come from the germline V gene. V dropped 3 bases and J dropped 8 bases, with 8 bases sitting between them. The CDR3 protein is CASSDDGDEQFF. CDR3 nucleotides: TGTGCCAGCAGTGATGATGGGGATGAGCAGTTCTTC.

This clonotype was detected only a few times. This chain uses TRBV20-1 with TRBJ1-2, with D perhaps TRBD1 (6 bases). This CDR3 has 16 amino acids. CDR1 DFQATT and CDR2 SNEGSKA come from the germline V gene (reference sequence). V lost 4 bases to trimming and J lost 4 bases, with 22 bases between them. CDR3 sequence (DNA): TGCAGTGCTACCACCGGGACAACGTCATCTGGCTATGGCTACACCTTC. Amino acids: CSATTGTTSSGYGYTF.

The table lists this clonotype with a few counts. V is TRBV4-1 and J is TRBJ2-1; tentative D call: TRBD2 (5 bases). Trimming took off 0 bases at V and 0 bases at J, with 6 bases between the two ends. This CDR3 is built from 15 residues. Germline V gene sequence: CDR1 MGHRA, CDR2 YSYEKL. The CDR3 bases are TGCGCCAGCAGCCAAGAGGGGAGCTCCTACAATGAGCAGTTCTTC. Encoded protein: CASSQEGSSYNEQFF.

The table lists this clonotype with many counts. This chain connects TRBV6-1 to TRBJ2-4; tentatively, D is TRBD1 (5 bases). This CDR3 comprises 14 residues. V was shortened by 2 bases and J by 9 bases, with 14 bases between the two germline ends. Germline CDR1 reads MNHNS; CDR2 reads SASEGT. As DNA, the CDR3 is TGTGCCAGCAGTGAATTGGACATGATGAGCATTCAGTACTTC. Protein sequence: CASSELDMMSIQYF.

In its sample, this clonotype was seen many times. V gene TRBV6-1 combines with J gene TRBJ2-1; D possibly corresponds to TRBD1 (5 bases). Germline loops: CDR1 MNHNS, CDR2 SASEGT. The CDR3 has 13 residues. Deletions cut 10 bases from V and 13 bases from J, with 23 bases between. The CDR3 protein is CANRQYPQETQFF. The CDR3 nucleotides are TGTGCCAACCGACAGTACCCACAAGAGACCCAGTTCTTC.

V usage is TRBV6-1 and J usage is TRBJ2-1; TRBD1 matches at 7 bases. Matching the DNA end better, TRBJ2-7 makes the J call doubtful. The CDR3 is 15 amino acids. Germline CDR1 reads MNHNS; CDR2 reads SASEGT. CDR3 DNA sequence: TGTGCCAGCAGTAAACAGGGGTACGGGCTTTACGAGCAGTACGTC. Amino acid sequence: CASSKQGYGLYEQYV.

The rearrangement uses TRBV6-1 and TRBJ1-4, with D unresolved. V shed 4 bases and J shed 4 bases, with 7 bases lying between them. The germline V gene has CDR1 MNHNS and CDR2 SASEGT. This CDR3 is built from 13 residues. The CDR3 bases are TGTGCCAGCAGTGGGCAGAATAATGAAAAACTGTTTTTT. Translation gives CASSGQNNEKLFF.

This chain joins TRBV27 and TRBJ2-3, with TRBD2 identical over 9 bases. The CDR3 totals 16 residues. Germline CDR1 is MNHEY and CDR2 is SMNVEV (reference sequence). The ends lost 2 bases at V and 4 bases at J; junction bases unmatched: 7. In DNA, the CDR3 is TGTGCCAGCAGTTTAGGACTAGCGACGGCGGCAGATACGCAGTATTTT. It translates to CASSLGLATAADTQYF.

This clonotype was recorded at least ten times. The V and J genes are TRBV6-1 and TRBJ2-3; TRBD2 matches at 7 bases. V was clipped by 6 bases and J by 3 bases; unmatched bases: 18. CDR3 length: 18 residues. Germline CDR1 MNHNS, CDR2 SASEGT. CDR3 loop: CASSPRAPVMRGTDTQYF. In nucleotides, the CDR3 is TGTGCCAGCAGCCCTAGGGCTCCGGTCATGCGGGGGACAGATACGCAGTATTTT.

This clonotype was picked up one time. The rearrangement joins TRBV6-8 to TRBJ1-1, with TRBD1 as a possible D gene (6 bases). This CDR3 has 16 residues. V lost 8 bases to trimming and J lost 5 bases, with 24 bases between them. Germline V gene lookup returns CDR1 MNHGY and CDR2 SAAAGT. CDR3: CASLKGGAEVRTEAFF. CDR3 sequence (DNA): TGTGCCAGCTTAAAGGGGGGGGCGGAAGTGCGGACTGAAGCTTTCTTT.

This clonotype showed up just a few times. V usage is TRBV6-1 and J usage is TRBJ1-3; weak D call: TRBD1 (6 bases). This CDR3 comprises 14 residues. V dropped 4 bases and J dropped 0 bases, with 7 bases sitting between them. The germline V gene has CDR1 MNHNS and CDR2 SASEGT. The CDR3 spells CASSGTASGNTIYF. The CDR3 DNA follows: TGTGCCAGCAGTGGGACAGCCTCTGGAAACACCATATATTTT.

This clonotype counts as medium-sized. The gene calls are TRBV12-3 or TRBV12-4 and TRBJ2-1; D possibly matches TRBD1 or TRBD2 (5 bases each). Deletions cut 3 bases from V and 10 bases from J, with 10 bases between. The CDR3 is made up of 12 amino acids. The CDR3 DNA sequence: TGTGCCAGCAGTTTCGGGGCAGTCGAGCAGTTCTTC. Protein: CASSFGAVEQFF.

This clonotype has a count of ten or more. CDR3 DNA: TGTGCCAGCAGTTACGGGCAGGGCCTTATGAACACTGAAGCTTTCTTT. This codes for CASSYGQGLMNTEAFF. The chain carries TRBV6-5 and TRBJ1-1, with D perhaps matching TRBD1 (5 bases). The CDR3 length is 16 residues. The germline gives CDR1 MNHEY, CDR2 SVGAGI. The germline V and J ends were trimmed by 2 bases and 0 bases, with 13 bases remaining between them.

This clonotype was seen at least ten times. The chain uses TRBV7-2 and TRBJ2-1; D not certain. The CDR3 loop spans 13 amino acids. Trimming took off 1 base at V and 10 bases at J, with 11 bases between the two ends. CDR1 and CDR2 from the germline V gene are SGHTA and FQGNSA. The CDR3: CASSLVREAEQFF. CDR3 bases: TGTGCCAGCAGCTTAGTGCGAGAAGCCGAGCAGTTCTTC.

The chain combines TRBV11-3 with TRBJ2-1; the D is unclear. The CDR3 contains 13 residues. Germline lookup yields CDR1 SGHNT and CDR2 YENEEA. The V end lost 5 bases, the J end lost 8 bases, and 13 bases lay between the germline ends. The CDR3 sequence is CASSLSRIDEQFF. The CDR3 nucleotides read TGTGCCAGCAGCCTGTCTAGGATCGATGAGCAGTTCTTC.

This clonotype was observed a handful of times. This chain connects TRBV27 to TRBJ2-1; D may be TRBD2 (5 bases). In germline, CDR1 is MNHEY, CDR2 SMNVEV (reference sequence). Trimming cost V 7 bases and J 7 bases, with 23 bases left between them. The CDR3 extends over 16 amino acids. The CDR3 DNA reads TGTGCCAGCATTCCTTTAGGGAGTAAGGGTTGGAATGAGCAGTTCTTC. It is translated as CASIPLGSKGWNEQFF.